The 25 T cell receptor beta chains below come from one sample, sequenced in a study of cytomegalovirus exposure and HLA in healthy donors. 60 Vbeta and 13 Jbeta primers were used in PCR. This table comes from immunoSEQ multiplex PCR, and its TCRdb copy is limited to in-frame clones, with some not included. The repertoire has around 180,000 clones, around four fifths of them found once; the top ten carry around 5%. Sequencing was carried out using PBMCs. The source of these receptors is a girl between 5 and 17 years old in good health and CMV-seropositive.

This chain joins TRBV10-1 and TRBJ2-5, with no clear D. Germline loops: CDR1 WNHNN, CDR2 SYGVQD (reference sequence). Trimming left V 3 bases short and J 11 bases short, with 19 bases between. The CDR3 sequence is 14 residues long. CDR3 region: CASSDSGAFRKQYF. CDR3 coding DNA: TGCGCCAGCAGTGATAGTGGAGCGTTTAGGAAGCAGTACTTC.

The rearrangement joins TRBV7-3 to TRBJ2-3, with D perhaps TRBD2 (6 bases). The CDR3 has 15 residues. Trimming cost V 5 bases and J 7 bases, with 19 bases left between them. Germline V gene lookup returns CDR1 SGHTA and CDR2 FQGTGA. The CDR3 is CASSASVEGPHTQYF. DNA for the CDR3: TGTGCCAGCAGCGCATCCGTGGAGGGTCCGCATACGCAGTATTTT.

This clone was detected once. This sequence joins TRBV5-8 and TRBJ2-1, with 16 bases that match TRBD2. Germline CDR1 reads SGHTS; CDR2 reads YDEGEE. The V and J ends lost 3 bases and 8 bases, in that order; junction bases with no gene match: 2. CDR3 size: 15 residues. This CDR3 is CASSWGLAGGYEQFF. The CDR3 DNA reads as TGTGCCAGCAGCTGGGGACTAGCGGGGGGGTATGAGCAGTTCTTC.

This rearrangement joins TRBV7-8 to TRBJ1-5; 9 bases align to TRBD1. This CDR3 has 18 residues. With 2 bases clipped from V and 0 bases from J, the junction kept 8 bases outside the gene matches. Germline CDR1 and CDR2: SGHVS and FQNEAQ. This CDR3 reads CASSLWDRVGYSNQPQHF. The CDR3 DNA sequence: TGTGCCAGCAGCTTATGGGACAGGGTAGGCTATAGCAATCAGCCCCAGCATTTT. Full variable domain (outside the CDR3, taken from reference TRBV7-8 and TRBJ1-5): GAGVSQSPRYKVAKRGQDVALRCDPISGHVSLFWYQQALGQGPEFLTYFQNEAQLDKSGLPSDRFFAERPEGSVSTLKIQRTQQEDSAVYLCASSLWDRVGYSNQPQHFGDGTRLSIL.

The chain couples TRBV15 to TRBJ2-5, with D possibly being TRBD1 (5 bases). The end of the DNA aligns better with TRBJ2-7, so the J call may be wrong. Looked up from germline, CDR1 is LNHNV and CDR2 is YYDKDF (reference sequence). This CDR3 is built from 15 residues. The CDR3 here is CATSRDRVATGEQYF. Here the CDR3 DNA reads TGTGCCACCAGCAGAGATCGGGTAGCCACAGGCGAGCAGTACTTC.

The chain joins TRBV11-2 to TRBJ2-7; TRBD1 agrees at 8 bases. Germline trimming cut 5 bases from V and 4 bases from J; bases unmatched to any gene: 4. CDR3 length: 13 amino acids. From germline, CDR1 is SGHAT and CDR2 FQNNGV. This CDR3 is CASSLTGGYEQYF. The CDR3 DNA reads TGTGCCAGCAGCCTCACAGGGGGATACGAGCAGTACTTC.

This sequence joins TRBV7-3 and TRBJ2-2, with 9 positions matching TRBD2. Germline values: CDR1 SGHTA, CDR2 FQGTGA. Trimming removed 2 bases from V and 2 bases from J; junction bases left unmatched: 9. The CDR3 runs to 18 residues. The CDR3 coding sequence is TGTGCCAGCAGCTTATCCCCTAGCGGGGCGATCAACACCGGGGAGCTGTTTTTT. Translated: CASSLSPSGAINTGELFF. Combining the CDR3 with reference TRBV7-3 and TRBJ2-2 gives the whole variable domain GAGVSQTPSNKVTEKGKYVELRCDPISGHTALYWYRQSLGQGPEFLIYFQGTGAADDSGLPNDRFFAVRPEGSVSTLKIQRTERGDSAVYLCASSLSPSGAINTGELFFGEGSRLTVL.

The chain is built from TRBV2 and TRBJ1-1; no reliable D call. In germline, CDR1 is SNHLY, CDR2 FYNNEI. The V end was cut by 0 bases, the J end by 1 base, with 6 bases between. CDR3 length equals 14 residues. The CDR3 region has the DNA TGTGCCAGCAGTGAAGCTGGGAGGAACACTGAAGCTTTCTTT. This encodes CASSEAGRNTEAFF.

V gene TRBV28 combines with J gene TRBJ2-5, with D tentatively TRBD1 (5 bases). V lost 1 base and J 2 bases, leaving 20 bases between the germline ends. The CDR3 runs to 18 residues. Per germline, CDR1 MDHEN and CDR2 SYDVKM. CDR3 sequence (DNA): TGTGCCAGCAGTTTATCTGCTGTCCGGACACAAACACAAGAGACCCAGTACTTC. Its protein product is CASSLSAVRTQTQETQYF. The full variable domain, with the rest looked up from reference TRBV28 and TRBJ2-5, is DVKVTQSSRYLVKRTGEKVFLECVQDMDHENMFWYRQDPGLGLRLIYFSYDVKMKEKGDIPEGYSVSREKKERFSLILESASTNQTSMYLCASSLSAVRTQTQETQYFGPGTRLLVL.

The chain uses TRBV6-1 and TRBJ2-1; TRBD2 is a possible D gene (5 bases). CDR3 size: 14 residues. Trimming shortened V by 8 bases and J by 2 bases, and 13 bases separated the two germline ends. Germline CDR1 is MNHNS and CDR2 is SASEGT. CDR3 sequence reads: CASGSSSPYNEQFF. The CDR3 DNA reads as TGTGCCAGCGGGTCTAGCAGCCCCTACAATGAGCAGTTCTTC.

This chain uses TRBV5-4 with TRBJ2-1; D perhaps matches TRBD2 (6 bases). Germline CDR1 and CDR2: SGHNT and YYREEE (reference sequence). The germline V and J ends were trimmed by 5 bases and 8 bases, with 20 bases remaining between them. This CDR3 comprises 15 residues. The CDR3 reads CASSRAHDPGDEQFF. DNA of the CDR3: TGTGCCAGCAGTCGAGCCCATGACCCGGGGGATGAGCAGTTCTTC.

V usage is TRBV11-2 and J usage is TRBJ1-1, with 7 positions matching TRBD1. The junction had 6 bases not matched to a gene; V was cut back by 5 bases and J by 3 bases. Germline CDR1 and CDR2: SGHAT and FQNNGV. The CDR3 totals 14 residues. The CDR3 region is CASSTDRAHTEAFF. For the CDR3, the DNA is TGTGCCAGCAGCACTGACAGGGCACACACTGAAGCTTTCTTT.

V is TRBV4-1 and J is TRBJ1-1; 11 bases line up with TRBD1. This CDR3 has 16 amino acids. Unmatched junction bases numbered 9, after V lost 5 bases and J lost 4 bases. CDR1 MGHRA and CDR2 YSYEKL come from the germline V gene. The CDR3, as DNA: TGCGCCAGCAGCTCCGGGGACAGGGGGAGGAGCACTGAAGCTTTCTTT. As protein: CASSSGDRGRSTEAFF.

This chain links TRBV30 with TRBJ1-2; unclear D gene. This CDR3 has 13 residues. Trimming pared 0 bases from V and 3 bases from J, leaving 8 bases between. The germline V gene has CDR1 GTSNPN and CDR2 SVGIG (reference sequence). DNA of the CDR3: TGTGCCTGGAGTGTCGTAACAGACTATGGCTACACCTTC. Amino acid sequence: CAWSVVTDYGYTF.

The V gene is TRBV7-9, the J gene TRBJ1-1; 10 nucleotides agree with TRBD1. Germline-derived CDR1 and CDR2 are SEHNR and FQNEAQ (reference sequence). V was clipped by 8 bases and J by 0 bases; unmatched bases: 12. The CDR3 is 17 residues long. The chain's CDR3 is CASSSAGTGVMNTEAFF. CDR3 sequence (DNA): TGTGCCAGCTCCTCCGCTGGGACAGGGGTAATGAACACTGAAGCTTTCTTT.

The chain has TRBV29-1 and TRBJ1-1, with D uncertain. The CDR3 consists of 14 residues. Germline loops: CDR1 SQVTM, CDR2 ANQGSEA. Trimming removed 4 bases from V and 1 base from J, with 13 bases in between. The CDR3 region is CSVGPRSRNTEAFF. The CDR3 DNA reads as TGCAGCGTTGGGCCCCGGAGTAGGAACACTGAAGCTTTCTTT.

This clone was seen once. J is TRBJ2-7 and V is TRBV6-1; a possible D gene is TRBD1 (6 bases). Germline V gene sequence: CDR1 MNHNS, CDR2 SASEGT. The CDR3 extends over 14 amino acids. The ends were cut back, 8 bases at V and 0 bases at J, with 14 bases in the middle. The CDR3 DNA reads TGTGCCAGCCGGGACACACCAAGCTCCTACGAGCAGTACTTC. The encoded protein is CASRDTPSSYEQYF.

This clone was recorded a few times. The J gene is TRBJ1-2, the V gene TRBV15; 7 bases align to TRBD1. The CDR3 runs to 13 residues. Germline values: CDR1 LNHNV, CDR2 YYDKDF (reference sequence). V shed 6 bases, J shed 7 bases, and the junction held 8 bases outside the gene matches. The CDR3 here is CATRSGGSGGYTF. The DNA for the CDR3 is TGTGCCACCAGGTCAGGGGGTAGTGGTGGCTACACCTTC.

The chain joins TRBV2 to TRBJ2-7, with 9 bases fitting TRBD1. V lost 6 bases, J lost 1 base, and 4 bases stayed unmatched. Germline V CDR1 and CDR2: SNHLY, FYNNEI. The CDR3 totals 14 residues. DNA of the CDR3: TGTGCCAGCAGGGGACAGGGACGGTCCTACGAGCAGTACTTC. Protein product: CASRGQGRSYEQYF.

On this clone itself: The DNA is omitted, as the CDR3 cannot be located on it reliably, and the CDR3 follows TCRdb's listing. The chain combines TRBV5-8 with TRBJ1-5. Germline CDR1 SGHTS, CDR2 YDEGEE. The CDR3 length equals 14 residues, ends included. CDR3 protein: CASSVAGGNQPRHF.

The chain combines TRBV6-6 with TRBJ1-2; 7 bases fit TRBD1. The V and J ends lost 0 bases and 6 bases, in that order; junction bases with no gene match: 7. The CDR3 runs 15 residues. Per the germline V gene, CDR1 is MNHNY and CDR2 is SVGAGI (reference sequence). CDR3 amino acids: CASSYSRGQGDGYTF. Here the CDR3 DNA reads TGTGCCAGCAGTTACTCAAGGGGGCAGGGTGATGGCTACACCTTC.

The V and J genes are TRBV2 and TRBJ1-2; no clear D gene. The CDR3 has 14 residues. Between the trimmed V and J ends, which lost 2 bases and 4 bases, there was a span of 11 bases. From germline, CDR1 is SNHLY and CDR2 FYNNEI. The CDR3 protein is CASSELGSPYGYTF. Here the CDR3 DNA reads TGTGCCAGCAGTGAATTGGGCAGCCCCTATGGCTACACCTTC. Filled out from reference TRBV2 and TRBJ1-2, the complete variable domain reads EPEVTQTPSHQVTQMGQEVILRCVPISNHLYFYWYRQILGQKVEFLVSFYNNEISEKSEIFDDQFSVERPDGSNFTLKIRSTKLEDSAMYFCASSELGSPYGYTFGSGTRLTVV.

This clone was picked up a small number of times. In the same sample, other DNA sequences code for this CDR3. The chain uses TRBV5-1 and TRBJ2-5; 9 positions match TRBD2. The V and J ends lost 4 bases and 2 bases, in that order; junction bases with no gene match: 3. The CDR3 extends over 14 amino acids. Germline lookup yields CDR1 SGHRS and CDR2 YFSETQ. CDR3 sequence: CASSPSGAQETQYF. The CDR3 DNA reads TGCGCCAGCAGCCCTAGCGGGGCTCAAGAGACCCAGTACTTC. Variable domain in full (rest from reference TRBV5-1 and TRBJ2-5): KAGVTQTPRYLIKTRGQQVTLSCSPISGHRSVSWYQQTPGQGLQFLFEYFSETQRNKGNFPGRFSGRQFSNSRSEMNVSTLELGDSALYLCASSPSGAQETQYFGPGTRLLVL.

The chain combines TRBV18 with TRBJ2-1; 9 positions agree with TRBD2. CDR3 length: 13 residues. CDR1 KGHSH and CDR2 LQKENI come from the germline V gene. V was pared by 6 bases and J by 9 bases, with 6 bases of the junction left unmatched. In DNA form, the CDR3 reads TGTGCCAGCTCTCGCGGGGGGGCCGGTGAGCAGTTCTTC. Translation gives CASSRGGAGEQFF.

V gene TRBV5-5 combines with J gene TRBJ1-2, with no clear D. Trimming left V 0 bases short and J 8 bases short, with 14 bases between. The germline V gene has CDR1 SGHKS and CDR2 YYEKEE (reference sequence). This CDR3 is built from 14 residues. The CDR3 region has the DNA TGTGCCAGCAGCTTGGATGGAGGGTTCGGGGGCTACACCTTC. Protein product: CASSLDGGFGGYTF.